These 11 T cell receptor beta chains originate from one sample sequenced in a study of OX40 agonist ivuxolimab in advanced cancers. TCRdb's copy holds only in-frame clones and misses some; the assay was immunoSEQ multiplex PCR. The sample lists approximately 35,000 clones; 70% to 85% were seen once. The sample was CD4+ or CD8+ T cells sorted from blood, taken in a trial of the OX40 agonist ivuxolimab. Receptors were obtained from an adult with an advanced solid tumor such as melanoma, head and neck, liver or kidney cancer.

J is TRBJ1-5 and V is TRBV28; D perhaps matches TRBD1 (6 bases). The germline CDR1 and CDR2 sequences are MDHEN and SYDVKM. This CDR3 contains 14 residues. Trimming shortened V by 6 bases and J by 2 bases, and 11 bases separated the two germline ends. The CDR3 nucleotides read TGTGCCAGCAGGATACAGGGTGGCAATCAGCCCCAGCATTTT. It translates to CASRIQGGNQPQHF.

The V and J genes are TRBV7-9 and TRBJ1-2; the D gene is possibly TRBD1 (5 bases). V lost 6 bases and J lost 8, with 16 bases in between. The germline V gene encodes CDR1 SEHNR and CDR2 FQNEAQ (reference sequence). The CDR3 consists of 13 residues. In DNA form, the CDR3 reads TGTGCCAGCAGTTGGGTGGTGCAGGGAGGCTACACCTTC. Protein: CASSWVVQGGYTF.

V gene TRBV4-3 combines with J gene TRBJ2-5, with 8 bases aligning to TRBD2. Trimming cost V 0 bases and J 5 bases; bases outside gene matches: 2. Germline CDR1 and CDR2: LGHNA and YSLEER. The CDR3 has 14 residues. The CDR3 nucleotides are TGCGCCAGCAGCCAAGACATAGCGGGGGAGACCCAGTACTTC. Protein product: CASSQDIAGETQYF.

This clone was seen only a few times. This chain uses TRBV9 with TRBJ2-7, with TRBD1 identical over 7 bases. Germline V CDR1 and CDR2: SGDLS, YYNGEE. This CDR3 contains 14 residues. V shed 3 bases, J shed 2 bases, and the junction held 5 bases outside the gene matches. CDR3 region: CASSDGTATYEQYF. DNA of the CDR3: TGTGCCAGCAGCGACGGGACAGCTACCTACGAGCAGTACTTC.

The chain couples TRBV27 to TRBJ1-2, with D uncertain. The V end lost 0 bases, the J end lost 2 bases, and 10 bases lay between the germline ends. CDR1 MNHEY and CDR2 SMNVEV come from the germline V gene (reference sequence). The CDR3 spans 15 residues. CDR3 nucleotide sequence: TGTGCCAGCAGTTTATCGGTCGGCTTAAACTATGGCTACACCTTC. The encoded protein is CASSLSVGLNYGYTF.

This sequence joins TRBV19 and TRBJ2-1; no clear D gene. The CDR3 contains 12 residues. Trimming stripped 2 bases from V and 8 bases from J, with 7 bases between. Germline V gene data show CDR1 as LNHDA and CDR2 as SQIVND (reference sequence). As DNA, the CDR3 is TGTGCCAGTAGTATAAAATTCGATGAGCAGTTCTTC. Amino acids: CASSIKFDEQFF.

This chain joins TRBV7-9 and TRBJ2-3; 11 nucleotides agree with TRBD2. Germline V gene lookup returns CDR1 SEHNR and CDR2 FQNEAQ (reference sequence). This CDR3 has 15 residues. The ends lost 5 bases at V and 6 bases at J; junction bases unmatched: 7. CDR3 nucleotides: TGTGCCAGCAGCCCAATAGCGGGAGGGCCCGATACGCAGTATTTT. It yields the protein CASSPIAGGPDTQYF.

The CDR3 DNA reads as TGTGCCAGCAGTTTCCTATACGAGCAGTACTTC. Its protein is CASSFLYEQYF. The rearrangement links TRBV6-5 to TRBJ2-7; D is uncertain. Per the germline V gene, CDR1 is MNHEY and CDR2 is SVGAGI. The CDR3 sequence is 11 residues long. The germline V and J ends were trimmed by 4 bases and 4 bases, with 5 bases remaining between them.

This clone occurred once. The V call is TRBV7-3, the J call TRBJ2-3; D may be TRBD2 (5 bases). Germline values: CDR1 SGHTA, CDR2 FQGTGA. V was trimmed by 5 bases and J by 0 bases, leaving 12 bases between them. The CDR3 is 15 residues long. CDR3 region: CASSEGTFSTDTQYF. The CDR3 bases are TGTGCCAGCAGCGAGGGTACTTTTAGCACAGATACGCAGTATTTT.

The genes are TRBV27 and TRBJ2-5; D might be TRBD2 (5 bases). Germline CDR1 and CDR2: MNHEY and SMNVEV (reference sequence). The CDR3 totals 16 residues. The V gene lost 3 bases and the J gene lost 1 base, with 15 bases spanning the gap. The CDR3, as DNA: TGTGCCAGCAGTTTCGGGGTCACCGGTGGCCAAGAGACCCAGTACTTC. This gives the protein CASSFGVTGGQETQYF.

CDR3 bases: TGTGCCAGCAGTTGGGAAGCCGGGGAGCTGTTTTTT. This gives the protein CASSWEAGELFF. The chain carries TRBV27 and TRBJ2-2, with D unclear. The V and J ends lost 4 bases and 6 bases respectively, with 6 bases between them. Per germline, CDR1 MNHEY and CDR2 SMNVEV (reference sequence). This CDR3 region has 12 residues.